This T cell receptor (beta chain) was obtained from a study of cytomegalovirus exposure and HLA in healthy donors. This clone was counted a single time. It was with 60 Vbeta and 13 Jbeta primers that the PCR ran. Profiled with immunoSEQ multiplex PCR; TCRdb holds only in-frame clones, not every one. The sample has roughly 180,000 clones; 77% are singletons. This CDR3 spans 16 amino acids. The V gene's germline CDR1 is MDHEN and CDR2 SYDVKM. Trimming at V came to 5 bases and at J to 3 bases, leaving 6 bases not matched to a gene. The sequence came from a young woman in good health and CMV-seropositive. The chain combines TRBV28 with TRBJ2-7; 14 nucleotides match TRBD2. Sample: PBMCs. Here the CDR3 reads CASSPGLAGAGYEQYF. As DNA, the CDR3 is TGTGCCAGCAGTCCGGGACTAGCGGGAGCAGGCTACGAGCAGTACTTC. The full variable domain, its missing parts supplied by reference TRBV28 and TRBJ2-7, is DVKVTQSSRYLVKRTGEKVFLECVQDMDHENMFWYRQDPGLGLRLIYFSYDVKMKEKGDIPEGYSVSREKKERFSLILESASTNQTSMYLCASSPGLAGAGYEQYFGPGTRLTVT.